The source of this T cell receptor (beta chain) is a study of cytotoxic CD8 clonotypes in ibrutinib-treated CLL. For the study at large: The authors obtained response samples at a median of about eleven months of treatment, range 6 to 36.

The data were produced by immunoSEQ multiplex PCR, yet TCRdb's version contains in-frame clones alone and is incomplete. The sample has approximately 17,000 clones, roughly 65% seen once; the top ten hold 18%. The CDR3 contains 14 residues. V shed 4 bases and J shed 7 bases, with 14 bases lying between them. The sequencing here drew on PBMCs, taken before ibrutinib treatment. The clonotype originates from a human donor with chronic lymphocytic leukemia. The chain couples TRBV23-1 to TRBJ1-5; possible D gene TRBD1, 5 bases. TRBV23-1 counts as an open reading frame of uncertain function. The CDR3 DNA sequence: TGCGCCAGCAGTCGGCCTTCGGGGCGACAGCCCCAGCATTTT. Translating gives CASSRPSGRQPQHF.